The 15 T cell receptor beta chains in this list originate from one sample, sequenced in a study of T-cell memory formation after mild COVID-19 (dated by TCRdb to 2020 to 2023). Libraries were built with 5' RACE. This sample was sequenced with an Illumina NovaSeq 6000. TCRdb cleaned the public reads at Q25 with fastp, built clones with MiXCR and kept in-frame beta chains. Rows with a matching CDR3 protein are joined into one entry that keeps the most common DNA and genes. Here the sample has about 180,000 distinct CDR3 sequences; more than 15% occur a single time. 2% to 2.5% of the sample belongs to the ten largest clones. The sample was PBMCs or a T cell subset sorted from them (not recorded which). The origin of the receptors is an adult woman who had mild COVID-19 (a few samples of this study predate the infection). The sample titles of this study are shuffled in the database, so cell type and time point are left out; the donor was told from shared clones.

V and J are TRBV5-1 and TRBJ1-5; perhaps TRBD1 as D (5 bases). V was cut by 4 bases and J by 3 bases, with 14 bases left in between. CDR1 is SGHRS, CDR2 YFSETQ, per germline. CDR3 length equals 15 residues. The CDR3 region is CASSPGGGFNQPQHF. CDR3 DNA sequence: TGCGCCAGCAGCCCCGGTGGGGGTTTCAATCAGCCCCAGCATTTT.

The chain is built from TRBV12-3 or TRBV12-4 and TRBJ1-4, with D perhaps matching TRBD1 (5 bases). Trimming took off 5 bases at V and 8 bases at J, with 15 bases between the two ends. This CDR3 is built from 14 residues. CDR3 sequence (DNA): TGTGCCAGCAGTACCGGGGGGGATGGGGAAAAACTGTTTTTT. It codes for CASSTGGDGEKLFF.

The rearrangement uses TRBV18 and TRBJ2-7, with 7 bases aligning to TRBD1. The germline V gene encodes CDR1 KGHSH and CDR2 LQKENI. This CDR3 has 15 residues. J lost 5 bases, V lost 1 base, and 8 bases had no gene match. The CDR3 DNA reads TGTGCCAGCTCACCACAATTCAACAGGGGAGACGAGCAGTACTTC. This translates into CASSPQFNRGDEQYF.

The chain links TRBV4-1 to TRBJ2-1; perhaps TRBD2 as D (7 bases). Trimming removed 7 bases at V and 0 bases at J, with 25 bases between. CDR3 length: 19 residues. The germline V gene has CDR1 MGHRA and CDR2 YSYEKL. CDR3 residues: CASTSKDWRAGASYNEQFF. The DNA of the CDR3 is TGCGCCAGCACCTCCAAGGATTGGAGGGCGGGGGCCTCCTACAATGAGCAGTTCTTC.

The chain has TRBV25-1 and TRBJ2-7; possibly TRBD2 for D (6 bases). With 3 bases removed from V and 1 base from J, the gap between germline ends came to 13 bases. Germline CDR1 is MGHDK and CDR2 is SYGVNS. The CDR3 has 15 residues. The CDR3: CASSDPGGKSYEQYF. As DNA, the CDR3 is TGTGCCAGCAGTGATCCCGGGGGTAAATCCTACGAGCAGTACTTC.

The count of this clonotype is one. The V call is TRBV4-1, the J call TRBJ1-2; 11 positions match TRBD1. Germline V gene sequence: CDR1 MGHRA, CDR2 YSYEKL. The length of the CDR3 is 19 residues. The junction had 14 bases not matched to a gene; V was cut back by 2 bases and J by 3 bases. The CDR3 reads CASSQYSLIAGQGDYGYTF. CDR3 DNA: TGCGCCAGCAGCCAATACAGCCTGATCGCGGGACAGGGGGACTATGGCTACACCTTC.

This chain uses TRBV7-3 with TRBJ2-7; 9 bases are shared with TRBD2. CDR1 is SGHTA, CDR2 FQGTGA, per germline. J lost 5 bases, V lost 2 bases, and 7 bases had no gene match. This CDR3 has 15 amino acids. In nucleotides, the CDR3 is TGTGCCAGCAGCTTAGTAGCGGGAGCCAACCACGAGCAGTACTTC. This gives the protein CASSLVAGANHEQYF.

This clonotype was recorded a few times. The chain is built from TRBV20-1 and TRBJ2-3; 7 bases are shared with TRBD2. Unmatched junction bases numbered 10, after V lost 5 bases and J lost 5 bases. The CDR3 has 14 amino acids. Germline V gene sequence: CDR1 DFQATT, CDR2 SNEGSKA (reference sequence). In DNA form, the CDR3 reads TGCAGTGCTGGACCTCCTGGGGGGGGAGATACGCAGTATTTT. Its translation is CSAGPPGGGDTQYF.

The chain uses TRBV20-1 and TRBJ2-1; possibly TRBD2 for D (6 bases). The CDR3 is made up of 13 amino acids. Germline lookup yields CDR1 DFQATT and CDR2 SNEGSKA (reference sequence). The ends were cut back, 6 bases at V and 2 bases at J, with 11 bases in the middle. CDR3 amino acids: CSAGLAPYNEQFF. The DNA for the CDR3 is TGCAGTGCGGGGCTAGCGCCCTACAATGAGCAGTTCTTC.

This clonotype was detected only a few times. The CDR3 coding sequence is TGTGCCAGCAGCGTAATGGGACAGGGGGCGGATGGCTACACCTTC. It is translated as CASSVMGQGADGYTF. The chain carries TRBV9 and TRBJ1-2, with 12 bases aligning to TRBD1. V lost 1 base, J lost 6 bases, and 4 bases stayed unmatched. Germline V gives CDR1 SGDLS, CDR2 YYNGEE. The CDR3 runs to 15 residues. The variable domain in full, completed from reference TRBV9 and TRBJ1-2, reads DSGVTQTPKHLITATGQRVTLRCSPRSGDLSVYWYQQSLDQGLQFLIQYYNGEERAKGNILERFSAQQFPDLHSELNLSSLELGDSALYFCASSVMGQGADGYTFGSGTRLTVV.

The table lists this clonotype with many counts. This chain connects TRBV4-1 to TRBJ2-4; 7 nucleotides line up with TRBD1. CDR1 is MGHRA, CDR2 YSYEKL, per germline. The CDR3 runs to 14 residues. J gave up 1 base and V 4 bases, and 1 base lay outside the gene matches. CDR3 loop: CASSPQGAKNIQYF. The CDR3 DNA sequence: TGCGCCAGCAGCCCACAGGGGGCCAAAAACATTCAGTACTTC.

The chain combines TRBV20-1 with TRBJ1-1; D is unclear. V was cut by 2 bases and J by 8 bases, with 18 bases left in between. Germline values: CDR1 DFQATT, CDR2 SNEGSKA (reference sequence). There are 14 residues in the CDR3. The CDR3 region is CSARFAASSVEAFF. CDR3 in DNA: TGCAGTGCTAGATTCGCGGCCAGCTCGGTAGAAGCTTTCTTT.

J is TRBJ2-3 and V is TRBV10-3; D tentatively reads TRBD1 or TRBD2 (6 bases each). The germline gives CDR1 ENHRY, CDR2 SYGVKD. Trimming pared 4 bases from V and 4 bases from J, leaving 12 bases between. The length of the CDR3 is 14 residues. The CDR3 protein is CAISGGGLADTQYF. The CDR3 bases are TGTGCCATCAGTGGTGGGGGGCTGGCAGATACGCAGTATTTT.

This clonotype was seen many times. V is TRBV5-1 and J is TRBJ2-1; TRBD1 agrees at 7 bases. This CDR3 has 15 amino acids. J was trimmed by 0 bases and V by 4 bases; bases with no gene match: 4. Germline V gene sequence: CDR1 SGHRS, CDR2 YFSETQ. The DNA for the CDR3 is TGCGCCAGCAGCCGGGACAGAGGCTCCTACAATGAGCAGTTCTTC. It yields the protein CASSRDRGSYNEQFF.

This clonotype was recorded many times. The J gene is TRBJ2-5, the V gene TRBV7-9, with TRBD2 matching 14 bases. Germline V gives CDR1 SEHNR, CDR2 FQNEAQ (reference sequence). This CDR3 is built from 18 residues. Unmatched junction bases numbered 12, after V lost 5 bases and J lost 4 bases. In DNA form, the CDR3 reads TGTGCCAGCAGCGCAGACCGACTAGCGGGAGGGCTTGGAGAGACCCAGTACTTC. Protein sequence: CASSADRLAGGLGETQYF.